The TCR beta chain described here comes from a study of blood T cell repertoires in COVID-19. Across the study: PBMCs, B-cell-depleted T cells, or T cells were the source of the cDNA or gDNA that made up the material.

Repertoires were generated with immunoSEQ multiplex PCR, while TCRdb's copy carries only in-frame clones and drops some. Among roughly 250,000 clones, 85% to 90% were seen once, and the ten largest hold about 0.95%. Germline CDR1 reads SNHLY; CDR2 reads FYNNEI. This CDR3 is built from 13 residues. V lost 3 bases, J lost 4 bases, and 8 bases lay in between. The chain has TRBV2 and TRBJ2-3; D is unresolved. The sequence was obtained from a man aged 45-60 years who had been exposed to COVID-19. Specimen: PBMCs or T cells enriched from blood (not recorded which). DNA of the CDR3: TGTGCCAGCAGTGATCACGAGTCAGATACGCAGTATTTT. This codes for CASSDHESDTQYF.